This is a list of T cell receptor beta chains from one sample in a study of blood T cell repertoires in COVID-19. Measured with immunoSEQ multiplex PCR; TCRdb has only the in-frame clones, and not every one. There are 200,000 to 250,000 clones in the sample; more than 80% occur only once, and 8.5% to 12% lies in the top ten. The sequencing input was peripheral blood. The receptors originated from a woman over 75 with acute or convalescent COVID-19. Each CDR3 is given with its conserved first and last residue.

cdr3_aa: CASSPYGPLGQTNEQYF; v_call: TRBV6-2/TRBV6-3; j_call: TRBJ2-7
cdr3_aa: CASSLASGGWTGELFF; v_call: TRBV13; j_call: TRBJ2-2
cdr3_aa: CAWSVFSGGLLREWGEQFF; v_call: TRBV30; j_call: TRBJ2-1
cdr3_aa: CASSLFAGGYNEQFF; v_call: TRBV27; j_call: TRBJ2-1
cdr3_aa: CATSDVRAGGLNTGELFF; v_call: TRBV24-1; j_call: TRBJ2-2
cdr3_aa: CASSLKVGTGTHSYEQYF; v_call: TRBV28; j_call: TRBJ2-7
cdr3_aa: CAISLEQGPANTGELFF; v_call: TRBV10-3; j_call: TRBJ2-2
cdr3_aa: CASSFLTSGSYHEQYF; v_call: TRBV5-1; j_call: TRBJ2-7
cdr3_aa: CASSAGGGSTDTQYF; v_call: TRBV5-5; j_call: TRBJ2-3
cdr3_aa: CASSHRDRTSGNTIYF; v_call: TRBV27; j_call: TRBJ1-3
cdr3_aa: CASSLVAGGPHGYTF; v_call: TRBV7-8; j_call: TRBJ1-2
cdr3_aa: CASSLGVDTEAFF; v_call: TRBV11-3; j_call: TRBJ1-1
cdr3_aa: CASSARLAEIQETQYF; v_call: TRBV7-9; j_call: TRBJ2-5
cdr3_aa: CASSSGEGQPQHF; v_call: TRBV12-3/TRBV12-4; j_call: TRBJ1-5
cdr3_aa: CASSQDRGTGGVGQFF; v_call: TRBV4-3; j_call: TRBJ2-1
cdr3_aa: CSVILLAGQETQYF; v_call: TRBV29-1; j_call: TRBJ2-5
cdr3_aa: CASSPPETNYGYTF; v_call: TRBV4-1; j_call: TRBJ1-2
cdr3_aa: CPQGGGSSYEQYF; v_call: TRBV14; j_call: TRBJ2-7
cdr3_aa: CASSFSTGQGLNIQYF; v_call: TRBV7-2; j_call: TRBJ2-4
cdr3_aa: CASSRDSYGYTF; v_call: TRBV11-3; j_call: TRBJ1-2
cdr3_aa: CASSIEAVSYNEQFF; v_call: TRBV19; j_call: TRBJ2-1
cdr3_aa: CASSLEDRGFEKLFF; v_call: TRBV11-2; j_call: TRBJ1-4
cdr3_aa: CASSDTHLGVSYEQYF; v_call: TRBV7-9; j_call: TRBJ2-7
cdr3_aa: CASSRTGSGNTIYF; v_call: TRBV6-2/TRBV6-3; j_call: TRBJ1-3
cdr3_aa: CASSLAGIAPTQYF; v_call: TRBV5-4; j_call: TRBJ2-3
cdr3_aa: CASSQGAGTVEGYTF; v_call: TRBV4-3; j_call: TRBJ1-2
cdr3_aa: CASSLNYEGSGRVAFF; v_call: TRBV7-9; j_call: TRBJ1-1
cdr3_aa: CASRAGGLGEQYF; v_call: TRBV2; j_call: TRBJ2-7
cdr3_aa: CASSSLLAVDEQFF; v_call: TRBV7-3; j_call: TRBJ2-1
cdr3_aa: CAWSRGLVRSF; v_call: TRBV30; j_call: TRBJ2-4
cdr3_aa: CASSFTGQGGTPYEQYF; v_call: TRBV6-2/TRBV6-3; j_call: TRBJ2-7
cdr3_aa: CASSGISGTGKETQYF; v_call: TRBV19; j_call: TRBJ2-5
cdr3_aa: CASSEGLAETYEQYF; v_call: TRBV18; j_call: TRBJ2-7
cdr3_aa: CASSLAGGTYEQYF; v_call: TRBV7-9; j_call: TRBJ2-7
cdr3_aa: CASSLLTGGNEQFF; v_call: TRBV9; j_call: TRBJ2-1
cdr3_aa: CASSIGLPGGSNTEAFF; v_call: TRBV19; j_call: TRBJ1-1
cdr3_aa: CASSSRATGTGAYEQYF; v_call: TRBV25-1; j_call: TRBJ2-7
cdr3_aa: CASSLYVGHPTDTQYF; v_call: TRBV7-9; j_call: TRBJ2-3
cdr3_aa: CASSHGGYGYTF; v_call: TRBV3-1/TRBV3-2; j_call: TRBJ1-2
cdr3_aa: CASDRSNEKLFF; v_call: TRBV2; j_call: TRBJ1-4
cdr3_aa: CASSVDRGSYEQYF; v_call: TRBV7-9; j_call: TRBJ2-7
cdr3_aa: CASSSTLAGVTSSYEQYF; v_call: TRBV28; j_call: TRBJ2-7
cdr3_aa: CASSLVSGGPVDIQYF; v_call: TRBV7-8; j_call: TRBJ2-4
cdr3_aa: CASSKGDSQETQYF; v_call: TRBV21-1; j_call: TRBJ2-5
cdr3_aa: CASSLYPELLGNEQFF; v_call: TRBV27; j_call: TRBJ2-1